These 6 T cell receptor beta chains came from one sample sequenced in a study of tumor-infiltrating lymphocytes in oesophageal squamous cell carcinoma. TCRdb re-called the PCR reads with MiXCR, one entry per CDR3 protein. The sample shows some 6,700 distinct CDR3 sequences, 13% to 15% of them seen only once. Sequenced material: esophageal tumor tissue. The receptors originated from a male donor with esophageal squamous cell carcinoma.

This clonotype was seen only a few times. A read error may be the cause here, since a much bigger clone is one base away. J is TRBJ2-1 and V is TRBV5-1; TRBD1 matches 12 bases. CDR1 SGHRS and CDR2 YFSETQ come from the germline V gene. This CDR3 is built from 16 residues. V shed 1 base, J shed 13 bases, and the junction held 12 bases outside the gene matches. CDR3 sequence reads: CASSLRGQGASETQFF. In nucleotides, the CDR3 is TGCGCCAGCAGCTTGAGGGGACAGGGGGCCTCTGAGACCCAGTTCTTC.

There are many counts of this clonotype. The genes are TRBV28 and TRBJ1-1; D remains unclear. CDR1 is MDHEN and CDR2 is SYDVKM in the germline V gene. With 1 base removed from V and 0 bases from J, the gap between germline ends came to 18 bases. This CDR3 comprises 18 residues. This CDR3 is CASSLFSPTIGLNTEAFF. In nucleotides, the CDR3 is TGTGCCAGCAGTTTATTCTCCCCGACAATAGGGCTGAACACTGAAGCTTTCTTT. The full variable domain, completed using reference TRBV28 and TRBJ1-1, is DVKVTQSSRYLVKRTGEKVFLECVQDMDHENMFWYRQDPGLGLRLIYFSYDVKMKEKGDIPEGYSVSREKKERFSLILESASTNQTSMYLCASSLFSPTIGLNTEAFFGQGTRLTVV.

The genes are TRBV3-1 and TRBJ2-5, with D perhaps matching TRBD1 or TRBD2 (5 bases each). The length of the CDR3 is 15 residues. The germline V and J ends were trimmed by 0 bases and 4 bases, with 12 bases remaining between them. CDR1 LGHDT and CDR2 YNNKEL come from the germline V gene (reference sequence). The CDR3 reads CASSQEPVGVETQYF. The CDR3 bases are TGTGCCAGCAGCCAAGAACCGGTGGGGGTAGAGACCCAGTACTTC.

This clonotype was observed at least ten times. The chain recombines TRBV6-2 or TRBV6-3 with TRBJ2-7, with 9 positions matching TRBD2. The CDR3 has 15 amino acids. With V trimmed by 0 bases and J by 4 bases, 4 bases remained unmatched. CDR1 MNHEY and CDR2 SVGEGT come from the germline V gene. The CDR3, as DNA: TGTGCCAGCAGTTACTCTATAGCGGGGGCTTACGAGCAGTACTTC. This translates into CASSYSIAGAYEQYF.

The chain couples TRBV7-2 to TRBJ2-1; 12 nucleotides align to TRBD2. TRBJ2-7 matches the DNA end more closely, so the J call is doubtful. Per germline, CDR1 SGHTA and CDR2 FQGNSA. CDR3 length equals 17 residues. CDR3 sequence: CASSQRLASGGVNEQYF. Here the CDR3 DNA reads TGTGCCAGCAGCCAGCGGCTCGCTAGCGGGGGGGTCAATGAGCAGTACTTC.

In this sample, this clonotype turned up many times. J is TRBJ2-5 and V is TRBV5-5; TRBD1 aligns across 8 bases. The CDR3 is 14 residues long. CDR1 and CDR2 from the germline V gene are SGHKS and YYEKEE (reference sequence). J lost 4 bases, V lost 4 bases, and 6 bases had no gene match. In DNA, the CDR3 is TGTGCCAGCAGCATTACACAGGGGGTAGAGACCCAGTACTTC. Translated: CASSITQGVETQYF.